The 28 T cell receptor beta chains below all came from one sample that was sequenced in a study of T cells after yellow fever vaccination (dated by TCRdb to between 2017 and 2020). Reading the label with the study, this specimen's treatment or condition is: live attenuated yellow fever vaccine strain. Library creation used 5' RACE. The sequencing machine was an Illumina NovaSeq 6000. TCRdb passed the public sequencing reads through fastp at Q25 and MiXCR, retaining productive beta sequences. Each CDR3 protein appears once, grouped with its most common genes and DNA. This sample has 100,000 to 150,000 distinct CDR3 sequences in its table, and roughly 8.2% of those were observed once. The ten most abundant clones make up under 40% of the sample. This material consisted of CD8+ T cells sorted from PBMCs, taken on the day of the yellow fever booster vaccination. The receptors shown here come from a man between 18 and 29 years old who received the YFV17D yellow fever vaccine.

The V and J genes are TRBV6-5 and TRBJ1-3, with TRBD1 as a possible D gene (6 bases). Germline loops: CDR1 MNHEY, CDR2 SVGAGI. V was clipped by 0 bases and J by 0 bases, with 18 bases between them. The CDR3 loop spans 19 amino acids. CDR3 in DNA: TGTGCCAGCAGTTACTCGAATGCACAGGGTAAAGACTCTGGAAACACCATATATTTT. This encodes CASSYSNAQGKDSGNTIYF.

This clonotype showed up many times. At one of its ends the junction is not consistent with the germline gene, which may arise from a read error. The chain uses TRBV10-1 and TRBJ2-2; D tentatively reads TRBD1 or TRBD2 (5 bases each). The CDR3 spans 12 residues. Germline CDR1 and CDR2: WNHNN and SYGVQD (reference sequence). CDR3: CASSEGTGELFF. DNA of the CDR3: TGTGCCAGCAGTGAGGGGACCGGGGAGCTGTTTTTT.

Many counts were recorded for this clonotype. The chain carries TRBV6-4 and TRBJ2-2; 9 bases agree with TRBD1. The germline CDR1 and CDR2 sequences are MRHNA and SNTAGT. This CDR3 contains 14 residues. Trimming took 0 bases from V and 7 from J; bases not matched to a gene: 0. The CDR3 sequence is CASSDSTGGGELFF. The CDR3 coding sequence is TGTGCCAGCAGTGACTCGACAGGGGGCGGGGAGCTGTTTTTT.

The V and J genes are TRBV18 and TRBJ1-1; TRBD1 matches 10 bases. With V trimmed by 3 bases and J by 7 bases, 8 bases remained unmatched. Germline loops: CDR1 KGHSH, CDR2 LQKENI. The CDR3 has 15 residues. CDR3 region: CASSPPGQGGLEAFF. CDR3 sequence (DNA): TGTGCCAGCTCACCCCCCGGACAGGGGGGACTTGAAGCTTTCTTT.

The genes are TRBV5-1 and TRBJ2-2, with 7 bases lining up with TRBD2. Germline V gene data show CDR1 as SGHRS and CDR2 as YFSETQ. The CDR3 has 15 residues. V dropped 0 bases and J dropped 6; count of bases not matched to a gene: 5. In nucleotides, the CDR3 is TGCGCCAGCAGCTTGGCCGGGGGGAAGGCCGGGGAGCTGTTTTTT. This encodes CASSLAGGKAGELFF.

This clonotype was recorded many times. V is TRBV7-2 and J is TRBJ1-4; D is undetermined. Germline-derived CDR1 and CDR2 are SGHTA and FQGNSA. The V end was cut by 1 base, the J end by 5 bases, with 11 bases between. The CDR3 has 15 amino acids. CDR3 region: CASSLEVAPNEKLFF. As DNA, the CDR3 is TGTGCCAGCAGCTTAGAGGTAGCGCCAAATGAAAAACTGTTTTTT.

This clonotype was seen repeatedly, ten times or more. The chain combines TRBV10-3 with TRBJ2-1; D gene ambiguous. Germline loops: CDR1 ENHRY, CDR2 SYGVKD. The CDR3 runs 11 residues. V was trimmed by 8 bases and J by 8 bases, leaving 10 bases between them. CDR3 nucleotide sequence: TGTGCCATCTCAGTGGCCGATGAGCAGTTCTTC. It encodes CAISVADEQFF.

Ten or more counts support this clonotype. J is TRBJ2-7 and V is TRBV11-3; 14 nucleotides match TRBD2. This CDR3 is 16 amino acids long. V trimming: 7 bases; J trimming: 0 bases; junction bases outside the gene matches: 5. CDR1 SGHNT and CDR2 YENEEA come from the germline V gene. CDR3 region: CASTRTSGGCSYEQYV. The CDR3 coding sequence is TGTGCCAGCACACGGACTAGCGGGGGGTGCTCCTACGAGCAGTACGTC.

J is TRBJ2-5 and V is TRBV20-1; D is unresolved. The germline gives CDR1 DFQATT, CDR2 SNEGSKA (reference sequence). Trimming left V 5 bases short and J 5 bases short, with 6 bases between. CDR3 length equals 10 residues. The CDR3 DNA follows: TGCAGTGCTCAATCGGAGACCCAGTACTTC. Translated, it gives CSAQSETQYF.

This clonotype appeared a few times. This chain connects TRBV7-3 to TRBJ1-2, with D perhaps TRBD1 (5 bases). Germline CDR1 and CDR2: SGHTA and FQGTGA. There are 17 residues in the CDR3. The V end lost 1 base, the J end lost 2 bases, and 17 bases lay between the germline ends. The CDR3 protein is CASSLIPGQGDNYGYTF. In DNA, the CDR3 is TGTGCCAGCAGCTTAATCCCCGGTCAGGGCGACAACTATGGCTACACCTTC.

The V and J genes are TRBV2 and TRBJ2-1; no clear D gene. Trimming stripped 4 bases from V and 4 bases from J, with 5 bases between. This CDR3 has 12 residues. CDR1 is SNHLY and CDR2 is FYNNEI in the germline V gene. In DNA form, the CDR3 reads TGTGCCAGCAGTGGGGTTTACAATGAGCAGTTCTTC. This gives the protein CASSGVYNEQFF. The whole variable domain, filled in from reference TRBV2 and TRBJ2-1, reads EPEVTQTPSHQVTQMGQEVILRCVPISNHLYFYWYRQILGQKVEFLVSFYNNEISEKSEIFDDQFSVERPDGSNFTLKIRSTKLEDSAMYFCASSGVYNEQFFGPGTRLTVL.

The V and J genes are TRBV9 and TRBJ1-1, with D possibly being TRBD1 (5 bases). CDR1 and CDR2 from the germline V gene are SGDLS and YYNGEE. Deletions cut 1 base from V and 0 bases from J, with 10 bases between. The CDR3 totals 15 residues. The CDR3 DNA reads TGTGCCAGCAGCGTACAGGGAGTTGTGAACACTGAAGCTTTCTTT. Protein: CASSVQGVVNTEAFF.

The rearrangement uses TRBV7-9 and TRBJ2-5; D unclear. Germline V gene lookup returns CDR1 SEHNR and CDR2 FQNEAQ (reference sequence). The CDR3 is 12 amino acids. V was shortened by 0 bases and J by 4 bases, with 3 bases between the two germline ends. CDR3 coding DNA: TGTGCCAGCAGCTTAGCGCCAGAGACCCAGTACTTC. Protein: CASSLAPETQYF. The full variable domain, completed using reference TRBV7-9 and TRBJ2-5, is DTGVSQNPRHKITKRGQNVTFRCDPISEHNRLYWYRQTLGQGPEFLTYFQNEAQLEKSRLLSDRFSAERPKGSFSTLEIQRTEQGDSAMYLCASSLAPETQYFGPGTRLLVL.

This clonotype was found a few times. The rearrangement uses TRBV6-1 and TRBJ2-1, with D possibly TRBD2 on 5 matching bases. Germline V gene sequence: CDR1 MNHNS, CDR2 SASEGT. The V gene lost 2 bases and the J gene lost 15 bases, with 14 bases spanning the gap. There are 12 residues in the CDR3. The CDR3 is CASSEMSPEGFF. CDR3 DNA: TGTGCCAGCAGTGAAATGAGCCCAGAGGGGTTCTTC.

The chain recombines TRBV6-5 with TRBJ2-2, with D tentatively TRBD1 (6 bases). Between the trimmed V and J ends, which lost 2 bases and 5 bases, there was a span of 9 bases. Germline loops: CDR1 MNHEY, CDR2 SVGAGI. The CDR3 runs 14 residues. The CDR3 DNA reads as TGTGCCAGCAGTTACACCACAGGGACCGGGGAGCTGTTTTTT. Its translation is CASSYTTGTGELFF.

This clonotype has a handful of counts. V is TRBV6-2 or TRBV6-3 and J is TRBJ1-6; 7 bases agree with TRBD1. Trimming at V came to 6 bases and at J to 9 bases, leaving 5 bases not matched to a gene. This CDR3 region has 13 residues. Germline-derived CDR1 and CDR2 are MNHEY and SVGEGT. The CDR3 region has the DNA TGTGCCAGCAGCGACAGGGCTACTTCACCCCTCCACTTT. This gives the protein CASSDRATSPLHF.

This clonotype was observed a few times. The V call is TRBV5-1, the J call TRBJ2-7; D perhaps matches TRBD2 (6 bases). The germline gives CDR1 SGHRS, CDR2 YFSETQ. V lost 4 bases, J lost 3 bases, and 17 bases lay in between. This CDR3 has 15 residues. CDR3 DNA: TGCGCCAGCAGCCCCGGCGGTGGCGGGAACTACGAGCAGTACGTC. Encoded protein: CASSPGGGGNYEQYV.

This clonotype has a handful of counts. The chain carries TRBV14 and TRBJ2-7; 7 bases map to TRBD1. Germline CDR1 SGHDN, CDR2 FVKESK. The V and J ends lost 4 bases and 2 bases, in that order; junction bases with no gene match: 8. CDR3 length: 15 residues. This chain's CDR3 is CASSLSRTGPYEQYF. The DNA for the CDR3 is TGTGCCAGCAGCCTAAGCCGGACAGGTCCCTACGAGCAGTACTTC.

The chain has TRBV30 and TRBJ2-1, with TRBD2 matching over 11 bases. The CDR3 has 13 amino acids. Germline trimming cut 4 bases from V and 10 bases from J; bases unmatched to any gene: 6. Germline CDR1 is GTSNPN and CDR2 is SVGIG (reference sequence). The CDR3: CAWTLAGGREQFF. CDR3 in DNA: TGTGCCTGGACTCTAGCGGGGGGTCGGGAGCAGTTCTTC.

The chain combines TRBV7-9 with TRBJ2-6, with D perhaps matching TRBD2 (5 bases). The CDR3 covers 19 residues. Germline lookup yields CDR1 SEHNR and CDR2 FQNEAQ (reference sequence). V gave up 1 base and J gave up 0 bases, with 16 bases separating them. CDR3 nucleotide sequence: TGTGCCAGCAGCTTAGATTTATGGTCGGAGGTCTCTGGGGCCAACGTCCTGACTTTC. Its protein product is CASSLDLWSEVSGANVLTF. The full variable domain, completed using reference TRBV7-9 and TRBJ2-6, is DTGVSQNPRHKITKRGQNVTFRCDPISEHNRLYWYRQTLGQGPEFLTYFQNEAQLEKSRLLSDRFSAERPKGSFSTLEIQRTEQGDSAMYLCASSLDLWSEVSGANVLTFGAGSRLTVL.

This clonotype was observed many times. The J gene is TRBJ2-2, the V gene TRBV20-1; D is uncertain. CDR3 length: 10 amino acids. The germline V and J ends were trimmed by 3 bases and 7 bases, with 3 bases remaining between them. CDR1 and CDR2 from the germline V gene are DFQATT and SNEGSKA (reference sequence). CDR3 nucleotide sequence: TGCAGTGCTAGGGGCGGGGAGCTGTTTTTT. Translation gives CSARGGELFF.

In this sample, this clonotype turned up a few times. The rearrangement joins TRBV5-6 to TRBJ1-1, with 7 bases that match TRBD1. V was clipped by 0 bases and J by 4 bases; unmatched bases: 9. This CDR3 comprises 16 residues. Germline lookup yields CDR1 SGHDT and CDR2 YYEEEE. This chain's CDR3 is CASSLGQGFRGTEAFF. The CDR3, as DNA: TGTGCCAGCAGCTTGGGACAGGGATTTAGGGGCACTGAAGCTTTCTTT.

This clonotype was counted ten times or more. This chain's CDR3 is CAISESYEQFF. CDR3 sequence (DNA): TGTGCCATCAGTGAGTCGTATGAGCAGTTCTTC. J is TRBJ2-1 and V is TRBV10-3; D is ambiguous. Trimming left V 0 bases short and J 8 bases short, with 2 bases between. The CDR3 is 11 amino acids. Germline values: CDR1 ENHRY, CDR2 SYGVKD.

The CDR3 nucleotides are TGTGCCAGCAGTGAGACCCCCTACAATGAGCAGTTCTTC. It encodes CASSETPYNEQFF. V usage is TRBV2 and J usage is TRBJ2-1; D ambiguous. There are 13 residues in the CDR3. V lost 3 bases to trimming and J lost 2 bases, with 5 bases between them. The V gene's germline CDR1 is SNHLY and CDR2 FYNNEI. Based on the CDR3 plus reference TRBV2 and TRBJ2-1, the full variable domain is EPEVTQTPSHQVTQMGQEVILRCVPISNHLYFYWYRQILGQKVEFLVSFYNNEISEKSEIFDDQFSVERPDGSNFTLKIRSTKLEDSAMYFCASSETPYNEQFFGPGTRLTVL.

The chain has TRBV7-9 and TRBJ2-5, with D maybe TRBD2 (7 bases). CDR1 is SEHNR and CDR2 is FQNEAQ in the germline V gene (reference sequence). CDR3 size: 16 residues. Trimming removed 5 bases at V and 6 bases at J, with 22 bases between. The CDR3 is CASSGSGGADGKTQYF. Here the CDR3 DNA reads TGTGCCAGCAGCGGGAGTGGGGGGGCGGACGGAAAGACCCAGTACTTC.

The chain is built from TRBV7-6 and TRBJ1-5, with no clear D. The CDR3 sequence is 13 residues long. The V gene lost 2 bases and the J gene lost 5 bases, with 7 bases spanning the gap. The germline gives CDR1 SGHVS, CDR2 FNYEAQ. DNA of the CDR3: TGTGCCAGCAGCTTACGGCGGGATCAGCCCCAGCATTTT. Its translation is CASSLRRDQPQHF.

The rearrangement joins TRBV4-3 to TRBJ2-2, with 9 bases matching TRBD1. Trimming at V came to 0 bases and at J to 7 bases, leaving 6 bases not matched to a gene. The CDR3 runs to 16 residues. The germline V gene encodes CDR1 LGHNA and CDR2 YSLEER. CDR3 bases: TGCGCCAGCAGCCAAGATCACAGGGGGCTTAGCGGGGAGCTGTTTTTT. This translates into CASSQDHRGLSGELFF.

This clonotype showed up many times. The chain joins TRBV4-3 to TRBJ1-1; D ambiguous. The CDR3 contains 13 residues. The V and J ends lost 5 bases and 4 bases respectively, with 11 bases between them. The germline gives CDR1 LGHNA, CDR2 YSLEER. The CDR3 spells CASSSRLGTEAFF. CDR3 in DNA: TGCGCCAGCAGCTCCCGGTTGGGCACTGAAGCTTTCTTT.